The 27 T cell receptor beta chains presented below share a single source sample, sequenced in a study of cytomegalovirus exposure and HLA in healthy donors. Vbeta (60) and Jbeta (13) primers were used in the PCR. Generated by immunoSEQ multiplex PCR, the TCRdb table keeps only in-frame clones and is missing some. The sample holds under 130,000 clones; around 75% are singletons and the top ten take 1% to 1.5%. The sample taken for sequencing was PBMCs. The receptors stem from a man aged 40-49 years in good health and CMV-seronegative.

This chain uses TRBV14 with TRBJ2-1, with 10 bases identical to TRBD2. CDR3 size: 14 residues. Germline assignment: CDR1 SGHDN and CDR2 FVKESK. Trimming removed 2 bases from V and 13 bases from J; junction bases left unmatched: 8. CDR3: CASSQRERGGLQFF. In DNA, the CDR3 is TGTGCCAGCAGCCAACGTGAGCGGGGGGGCCTCCAGTTCTTC. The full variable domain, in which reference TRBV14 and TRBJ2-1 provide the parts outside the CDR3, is EAGVTQFPSHSVIEKGQTVTLRCDPISGHDNLYWYRRVMGKEIKFLLHFVKESKQDESGMPNNRFLAERTGGTYSTLKVQPAELEDSGVYFCASSQRERGGLQFFGPGTRLTVL.

CDR3 protein: CASSPEPPRLAGGQGTQYF. Here the CDR3 DNA reads TGTGCCAGCAGCCCAGAACCCCCCCGACTAGCGGGAGGCCAGGGTACGCAGTATTTT. The chain recombines TRBV9 with TRBJ2-3; 13 bases align to TRBD2. The CDR3 loop spans 19 amino acids. Trimming removed 4 bases from V and 8 bases from J; junction bases left unmatched: 19. The germline CDR1 and CDR2 sequences are SGDLS and YYNGEE.

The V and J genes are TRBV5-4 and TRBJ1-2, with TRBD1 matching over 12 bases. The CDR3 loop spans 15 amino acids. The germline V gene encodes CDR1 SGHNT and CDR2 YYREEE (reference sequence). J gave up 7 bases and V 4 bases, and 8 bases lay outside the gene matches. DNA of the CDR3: TGTGCCAGCAGCGGGACAGGGGGCGTTGTAAGTGGCTACACCTTC. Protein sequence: CASSGTGGVVSGYTF.

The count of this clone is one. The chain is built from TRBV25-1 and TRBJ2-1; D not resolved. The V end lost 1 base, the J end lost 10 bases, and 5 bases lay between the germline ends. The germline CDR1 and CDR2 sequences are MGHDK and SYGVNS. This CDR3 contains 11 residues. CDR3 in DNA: TGTGCCAGCAGTGAATTCTTGGAGCAGTTCTTC. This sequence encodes CASSEFLEQFF.

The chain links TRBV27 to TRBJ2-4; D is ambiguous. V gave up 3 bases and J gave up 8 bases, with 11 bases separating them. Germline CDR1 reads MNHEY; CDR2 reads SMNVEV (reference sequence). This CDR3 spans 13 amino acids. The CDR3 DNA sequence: TGTGCCAGCAGTTTTAATGCGTTTGACATTCAGTACTTC. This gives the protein CASSFNAFDIQYF.

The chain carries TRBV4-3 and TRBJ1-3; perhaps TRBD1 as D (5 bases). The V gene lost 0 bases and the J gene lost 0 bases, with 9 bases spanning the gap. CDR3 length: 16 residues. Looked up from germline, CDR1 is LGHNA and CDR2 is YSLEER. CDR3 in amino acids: CASSQDGGVSGNTIYF. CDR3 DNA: TGCGCCAGCAGCCAAGACGGGGGAGTCTCTGGAAACACCATATATTTT.

This CDR3 is CASSYAGGGTDTQYF. CDR3 sequence (DNA): TGCGCCAGCAGCTACGCTGGCGGGGGCACAGATACGCAGTATTTT. The chain has TRBV5-1 and TRBJ2-3; D might be TRBD2 (6 bases). V shed 3 bases and J shed 1 base, with 12 bases lying between them. Germline V gives CDR1 SGHRS, CDR2 YFSETQ. The CDR3 runs to 15 residues.

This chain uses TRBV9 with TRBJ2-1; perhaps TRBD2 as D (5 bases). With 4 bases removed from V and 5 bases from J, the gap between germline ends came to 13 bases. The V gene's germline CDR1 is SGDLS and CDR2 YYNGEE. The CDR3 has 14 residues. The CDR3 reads CASSPQTGNNEQFF. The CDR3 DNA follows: TGTGCCAGCAGCCCCCAGACCGGGAACAATGAGCAGTTCTTC.

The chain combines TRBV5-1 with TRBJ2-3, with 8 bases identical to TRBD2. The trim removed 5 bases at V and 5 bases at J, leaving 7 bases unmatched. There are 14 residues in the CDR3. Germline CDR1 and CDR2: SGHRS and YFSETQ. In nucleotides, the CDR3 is TGCGCCAGCAGTCCGGGAGGGCCGGAAGATACGCAGTATTTT. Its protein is CASSPGGPEDTQYF.

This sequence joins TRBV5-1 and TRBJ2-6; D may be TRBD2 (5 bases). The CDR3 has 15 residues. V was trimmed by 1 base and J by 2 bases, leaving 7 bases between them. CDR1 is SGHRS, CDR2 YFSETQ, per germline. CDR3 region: CASSLIGAGANVLTF. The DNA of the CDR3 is TGCGCCAGCAGCTTGATCGGGGCTGGGGCCAACGTCCTGACTTTC.

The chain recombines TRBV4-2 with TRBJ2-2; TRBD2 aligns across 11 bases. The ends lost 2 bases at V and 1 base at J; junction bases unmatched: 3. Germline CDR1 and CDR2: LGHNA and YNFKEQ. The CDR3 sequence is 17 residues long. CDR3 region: CASSQLTSGGNTGELFF. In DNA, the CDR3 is TGTGCCAGCAGCCAACTCACTAGCGGGGGGAACACCGGGGAGCTGTTTTTT.

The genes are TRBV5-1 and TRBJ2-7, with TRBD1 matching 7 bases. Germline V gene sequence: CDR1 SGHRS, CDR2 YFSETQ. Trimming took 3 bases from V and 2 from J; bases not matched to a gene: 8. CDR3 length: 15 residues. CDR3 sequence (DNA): TGCGCCAGCAGCTCACAACAGGGGAAGGCCTACGAGCAGTACTTC. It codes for CASSSQQGKAYEQYF.

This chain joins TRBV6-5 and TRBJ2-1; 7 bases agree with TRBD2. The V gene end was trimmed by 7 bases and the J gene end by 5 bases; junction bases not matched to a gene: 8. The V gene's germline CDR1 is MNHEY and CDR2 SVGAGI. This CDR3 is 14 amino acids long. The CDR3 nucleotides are TGTGCCAGCATCCGACTAGCCGGCGACAATGAGCAGTTCTTC. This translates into CASIRLAGDNEQFF.

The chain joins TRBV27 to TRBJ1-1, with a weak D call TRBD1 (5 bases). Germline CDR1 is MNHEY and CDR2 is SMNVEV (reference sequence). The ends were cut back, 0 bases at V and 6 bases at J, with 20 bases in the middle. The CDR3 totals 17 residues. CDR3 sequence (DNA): TGTGCCAGCAGTTTATCGGTCCCAGCGGGGCACACGGCTGAAGCTTTCTTT. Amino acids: CASSLSVPAGHTAEAFF.

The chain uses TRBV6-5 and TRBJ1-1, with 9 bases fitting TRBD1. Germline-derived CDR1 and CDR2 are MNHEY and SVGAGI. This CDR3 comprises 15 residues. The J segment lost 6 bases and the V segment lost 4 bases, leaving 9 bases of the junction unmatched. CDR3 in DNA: TGTGCCAGCAGTTCCCCAGACAGGGGGGGGGCTGAAGCTTTCTTT. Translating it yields CASSSPDRGGAEAFF.

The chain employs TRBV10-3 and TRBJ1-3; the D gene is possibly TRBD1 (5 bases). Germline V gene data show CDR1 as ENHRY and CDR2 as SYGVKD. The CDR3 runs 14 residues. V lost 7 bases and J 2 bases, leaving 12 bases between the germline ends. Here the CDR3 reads CAITDRGAGNTIYF. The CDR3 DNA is TGTGCCATCACGGATCGGGGGGCTGGAAACACCATATATTTT.

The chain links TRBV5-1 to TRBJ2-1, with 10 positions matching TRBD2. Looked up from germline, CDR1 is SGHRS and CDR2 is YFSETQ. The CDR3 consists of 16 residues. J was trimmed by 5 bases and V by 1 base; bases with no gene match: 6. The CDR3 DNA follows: TGCGCCAGCAGCTTGTGGCCTAGCGGGAGTGACAATGAGCAGTTCTTC. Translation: CASSLWPSGSDNEQFF.

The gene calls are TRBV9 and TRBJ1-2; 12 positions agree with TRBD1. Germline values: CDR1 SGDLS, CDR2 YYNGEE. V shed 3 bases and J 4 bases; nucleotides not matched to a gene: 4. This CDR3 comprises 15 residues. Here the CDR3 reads CASSEGQGAAYGYTF. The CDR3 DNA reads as TGTGCCAGCAGCGAGGGACAGGGGGCGGCCTATGGCTACACCTTC.

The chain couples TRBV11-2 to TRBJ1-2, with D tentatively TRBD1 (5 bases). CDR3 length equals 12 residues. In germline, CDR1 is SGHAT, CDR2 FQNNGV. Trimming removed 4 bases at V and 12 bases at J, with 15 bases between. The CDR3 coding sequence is TGTGCCAGCAGCTCCGGGACTTACGGGAACACCTTC. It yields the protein CASSSGTYGNTF.

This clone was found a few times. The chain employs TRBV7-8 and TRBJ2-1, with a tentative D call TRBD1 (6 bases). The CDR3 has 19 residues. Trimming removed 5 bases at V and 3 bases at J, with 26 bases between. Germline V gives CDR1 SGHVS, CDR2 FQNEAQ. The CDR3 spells CASSPHGTRSGSFYNEQFF. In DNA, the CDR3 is TGTGCCAGCAGCCCCCACGGGACACGTTCGGGGAGTTTCTACAATGAGCAGTTCTTC. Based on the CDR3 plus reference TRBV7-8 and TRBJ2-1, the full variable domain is GAGVSQSPRYKVAKRGQDVALRCDPISGHVSLFWYQQALGQGPEFLTYFQNEAQLDKSGLPSDRFFAERPEGSVSTLKIQRTQQEDSAVYLCASSPHGTRSGSFYNEQFFGPGTRLTVL.

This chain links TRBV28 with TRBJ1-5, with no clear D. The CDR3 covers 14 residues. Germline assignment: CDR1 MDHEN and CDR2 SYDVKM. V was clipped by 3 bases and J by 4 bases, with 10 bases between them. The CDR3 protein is CASSFAPENQPQHF. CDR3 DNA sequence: TGTGCCAGCAGTTTTGCGCCGGAGAATCAGCCCCAGCATTTT.

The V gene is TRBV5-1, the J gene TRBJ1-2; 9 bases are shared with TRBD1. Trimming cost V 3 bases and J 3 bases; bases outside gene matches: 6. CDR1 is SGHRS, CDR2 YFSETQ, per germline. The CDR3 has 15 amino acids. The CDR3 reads CASSSTGGIDYGYTF. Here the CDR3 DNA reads TGCGCCAGCAGCTCCACAGGGGGCATCGACTATGGCTACACCTTC.

CDR3 amino acids: CASSSQNYGYTF. DNA of the CDR3: TGTGCCAGCAGTAGTCAGAACTATGGCTACACCTTC. V gene TRBV2 combines with J gene TRBJ1-2, with D unclear. This CDR3 comprises 12 residues. Trimming took 5 bases from V and 2 from J, leaving 6 bases between them. Germline assignment: CDR1 SNHLY and CDR2 FYNNEI. The whole variable domain, filled in from reference TRBV2 and TRBJ1-2, reads EPEVTQTPSHQVTQMGQEVILRCVPISNHLYFYWYRQILGQKVEFLVSFYNNEISEKSEIFDDQFSVERPDGSNFTLKIRSTKLEDSAMYFCASSSQNYGYTFGSGTRLTVV.

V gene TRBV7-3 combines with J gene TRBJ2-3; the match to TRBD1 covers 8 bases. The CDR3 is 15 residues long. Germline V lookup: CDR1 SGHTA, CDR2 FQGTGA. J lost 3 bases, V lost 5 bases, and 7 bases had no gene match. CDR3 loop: CASSIGQGWTDTQYF. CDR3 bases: TGTGCCAGCAGCATCGGACAGGGTTGGACAGATACGCAGTATTTT.

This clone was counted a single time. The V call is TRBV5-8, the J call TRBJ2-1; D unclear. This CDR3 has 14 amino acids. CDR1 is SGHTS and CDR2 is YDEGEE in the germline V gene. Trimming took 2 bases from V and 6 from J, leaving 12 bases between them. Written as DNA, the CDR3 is TGTGCCAGCAGCTTAATATTGAGTACCAATGAGCAGTTCTTC. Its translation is CASSLILSTNEQFF.

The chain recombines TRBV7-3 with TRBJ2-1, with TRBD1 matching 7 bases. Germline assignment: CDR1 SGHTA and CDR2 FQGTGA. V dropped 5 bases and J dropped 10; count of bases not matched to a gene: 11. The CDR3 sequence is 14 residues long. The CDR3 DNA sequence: TGTGCCAGCAGCCTCAGCATACAGGGGACAGAGCAGTTCTTC. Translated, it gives CASSLSIQGTEQFF.

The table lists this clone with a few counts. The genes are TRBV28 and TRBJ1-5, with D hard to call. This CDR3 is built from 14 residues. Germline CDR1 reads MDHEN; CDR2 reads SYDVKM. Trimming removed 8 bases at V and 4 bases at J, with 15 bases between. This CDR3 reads CASVGRARNQPQHF. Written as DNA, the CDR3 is TGTGCCAGCGTCGGGAGGGCCAGGAATCAGCCCCAGCATTTT.